This record concerns one TCR beta chain sequence. Its target is unknown. V was clipped by 7 bases and J by 1 base, with 13 bases between them. Per germline, CDR1 MDHEN and CDR2 SYDVKM. CDR3 size: 14 residues. These data originate in a study of cytomegalovirus exposure and HLA in healthy donors. General observations from the study: Earlier results showed most TCR beta V segments being productive about 87% or about 30% of the time.

The PCR made use of 60 Vbeta and 13 Jbeta primers. TCRdb keeps only in-frame clones here, not all; method: immunoSEQ multiplex PCR. The table has fewer than 200,000 clones, approximately 12% seen once. The sequence derives from a man aged 45-65 years in good health and CMV-seropositive. The V gene is TRBV28, the J gene TRBJ1-1; D perhaps matches TRBD1 (5 bases). Sequences were obtained from PBMCs. The CDR3 loop is CASTPGGGNTEAFF. The CDR3 region has the DNA TGTGCCAGCACTCCCGGCGGGGGGAACACTGAAGCTTTCTTT.